What follows describes a single T cell receptor (beta chain). Its cognate antigen is unknown. CDR1 is LNHNV, CDR2 YYDKDF, per germline (reference sequence). The CDR3 consists of 16 residues. V was shortened by 2 bases and J by 0 bases, with 12 bases between the two germline ends. The data belong to a study of cytomegalovirus exposure and HLA in healthy donors. Study-level information: Counted in an early data release were about 80 million unique TCRs from HLA-typed donors. Study results and limitations: An observed cluster of highly shared sequence variants was recorded as a likely sequencing artifact. In a later analysis, a genetic analysis reported fewer productive-TCR N-insertions in an Asian-associated ancestry cluster than the cohort average. Researchers reported that three CMV-associated chains were confirmed in vitro as CMV antigen-specific.

PCR employed 60 Vbeta and 13 Jbeta primers. Assay: immunoSEQ multiplex PCR; the TCRdb copy retains only in-frame clones and omits some. The data hold about 150,000 clones, with about four fifths observed a single time. The sequence was collected from a woman aged 40 to 50 in good health and CMV-seropositive. The material sequenced was PBMCs. The chain has TRBV15 and TRBJ2-3; D may be TRBD1 (6 bases). CDR3 bases: TGTGCCACCAGCAGAAGCCCAGGGGTTAGCACAGATACGCAGTATTTT. As protein: CATSRSPGVSTDTQYF.